One and the same sample provided the 31 T cell receptor beta chains below, sequenced in a study of cytomegalovirus exposure and HLA in healthy donors. Vbeta (60) and Jbeta (13) primers were used in the PCR. Repertoires were generated with immunoSEQ multiplex PCR, while TCRdb's copy carries only in-frame clones and drops some. The data contain approximately 130,000 clones, about 70% of them seen just once; the ten biggest clones take up more than 2.5%. Material: PBMCs. These receptor sequences come from a woman aged 55-70 years in good health and CMV-seropositive.

This rearrangement joins TRBV10-3 to TRBJ1-1; 7 nucleotides match TRBD1. V lost 4 bases and J lost 6; bases outside the gene matches: 5. Germline V gene data show CDR1 as ENHRY and CDR2 as SYGVKD. The CDR3 contains 13 residues. In nucleotides, the CDR3 is TGTGCCATCAGTGGACAGGGTAAAGCTGAAGCTTTCTTT. Translated, it gives CAISGQGKAEAFF.

The rearrangement links TRBV6-6 to TRBJ2-1, with 7 bases lining up with TRBD2. Germline V gene sequence: CDR1 MNHNY, CDR2 SVGAGI (reference sequence). V was clipped by 5 bases and J by 5 bases; unmatched bases: 12. This CDR3 comprises 16 residues. CDR3 region: CASSRGGAGNHNEQFF. CDR3 nucleotides: TGTGCCAGCAGTCGCGGGGGAGCGGGGAACCACAATGAGCAGTTCTTC.

The chain uses TRBV27 and TRBJ2-4; 8 bases are shared with TRBD2. The CDR3 totals 16 residues. In germline, CDR1 is MNHEY, CDR2 SMNVEV (reference sequence). After removal of 4 bases from V and 2 bases from J, the junction contained 7 bases not matched to a gene. CDR3: CASSSRGGGTKNIQYF. CDR3 sequence (DNA): TGTGCCAGCAGTTCTCGGGGGGGCGGTACCAAAAACATTCAGTACTTC.

The genes are TRBV7-6 and TRBJ1-1; D unclear. V was pared by 0 bases and J by 6 bases, with 11 bases between. Looked up from germline, CDR1 is SGHVS and CDR2 is FNYEAQ. The CDR3 is made up of 14 amino acids. CDR3 sequence: CASSLAQLSSEAFF. CDR3 coding DNA: TGTGCCAGCAGCTTAGCCCAACTGTCCTCTGAAGCTTTCTTT.

This clone was counted between two and nine times. The CDR3 DNA sequence: TGTGCCAGCAGCGTGAGCTCCTATAATTCACCCCTCCACTTT. Translating gives CASSVSSYNSPLHF. This sequence joins TRBV6-4 and TRBJ1-6; D is ambiguous. V lost 6 bases to trimming and J lost 0 bases, with 6 bases between them. CDR1 is MRHNA, CDR2 SNTAGT, per germline. The CDR3 loop spans 14 amino acids.

The chain uses TRBV7-6 and TRBJ2-1, with D possibly TRBD1 on 6 matching bases. The CDR3 runs 13 residues. V was cut by 0 bases and J by 8 bases, with 8 bases left in between. The germline gives CDR1 SGHVS, CDR2 FNYEAQ. CDR3 sequence (DNA): TGTGCCAGCAGCTTAGCGCAGGGGTATGAGCAGTTCTTC. It codes for CASSLAQGYEQFF. The variable domain in full, completed from reference TRBV7-6 and TRBJ2-1, reads GAGVSQSPRYKVTKRGQDVALRCDPISGHVSLYWYRQALGQGPEFLTYFNYEAQQDKSGLPNDRFSAERPEGSISTLTIQRTEQRDSAMYRCASSLAQGYEQFFGPGTRLTVL.

The V call is TRBV10-1, the J call TRBJ2-5; no clear D. The CDR3 sequence is 13 residues long. The V end was cut by 3 bases, the J end by 2 bases, with 7 bases between. The germline CDR1 and CDR2 sequences are WNHNN and SYGVQD (reference sequence). Here the CDR3 reads CASSEQPQETQYF. In nucleotides, the CDR3 is TGCGCCAGCAGTGAACAGCCTCAAGAGACCCAGTACTTC.

This clone was picked up a small number of times. The genes are TRBV6-5 and TRBJ1-3; 7 nucleotides match TRBD1. The CDR3 is made up of 14 amino acids. From germline, CDR1 is MNHEY and CDR2 SVGAGI. J was trimmed by 0 bases and V by 5 bases; bases with no gene match: 1. Here the CDR3 DNA reads TGTGCCAGCAGTGACAGGGACTCTGGAAACACCATATATTTT. Residues: CASSDRDSGNTIYF.

The chain links TRBV1 to TRBJ1-4; the table gives TRBD1 as D, unverified against the DNA. TRBV1 is flagged as a pseudogene. The CDR3 is made up of 18 amino acids. CDR3 sequence: CTSSQDGSGAVYNEKLFF. In DNA form, the CDR3 reads TGCACCAGCAGCCAAGATGGAAGTGGGGCGGTTTATAATGAAAAACTGTTTTTT.

The chain has TRBV10-3 and TRBJ1-6, with unresolved D. Deletions cut 7 bases from V and 5 bases from J, with 15 bases between. The CDR3 consists of 15 residues. Germline values: CDR1 ENHRY, CDR2 SYGVKD. CDR3: CAITAGPRDNSPLHF. In nucleotides, the CDR3 is TGTGCCATCACCGCCGGACCGCGGGATAATTCACCCCTCCACTTT.

This chain joins TRBV7-2 and TRBJ2-2; 12 bases map to TRBD2. The germline CDR1 and CDR2 sequences are SGHTA and FQGNSA. This CDR3 spans 15 amino acids. Germline trimming cut 3 bases from V and 10 bases from J; bases unmatched to any gene: 6. This CDR3 is CASSLTSGGRAELFF. The CDR3 DNA follows: TGTGCCAGCAGCTTGACTAGCGGGGGCCGTGCGGAGCTGTTTTTT.

This chain uses TRBV19 with TRBJ1-5; perhaps TRBD1 as D (5 bases). The CDR3 loop spans 15 amino acids. Germline V gives CDR1 LNHDA, CDR2 SQIVND (reference sequence). V was cut by 5 bases and J by 3 bases, with 14 bases left in between. The CDR3 DNA follows: TGTGCCAGTAGTCGCCAGGAACAGGTCAATCAGCCCCAGCATTTT. Residues: CASSRQEQVNQPQHF.

This clone was seen a few times. This chain uses TRBV9 with TRBJ1-1, with TRBD1 as a possible D gene (5 bases). The germline CDR1 and CDR2 sequences are SGDLS and YYNGEE. V gave up 6 bases and J gave up 3 bases, with 21 bases separating them. The CDR3 spans 16 residues. The CDR3 loop is CASTSRTPNGDTEAFF. The CDR3 DNA follows: TGTGCCAGCACTTCCAGGACACCCAATGGGGACACTGAAGCTTTCTTT.

This clone has more than one count but fewer than ten. The V and J genes are TRBV5-1 and TRBJ2-7, with 9 nucleotides matching TRBD1. The CDR3 totals 16 residues. CDR1 is SGHRS and CDR2 is YFSETQ in the germline V gene. V was clipped by 0 bases and J by 6 bases; unmatched bases: 10. As DNA, the CDR3 is TGCGCCAGCAGCTTGGCCGGGACAGGGAGTTCCGGCGAGCAGTACTTC. Residues: CASSLAGTGSSGEQYF. Full variable domain (outside the CDR3, taken from reference TRBV5-1 and TRBJ2-7): KAGVTQTPRYLIKTRGQQVTLSCSPISGHRSVSWYQQTPGQGLQFLFEYFSETQRNKGNFPGRFSGRQFSNSRSEMNVSTLELGDSALYLCASSLAGTGSSGEQYFGPGTRLTVT.

V gene TRBV2 combines with J gene TRBJ2-7; D gene uncertain. The CDR3 runs 12 residues. From germline, CDR1 is SNHLY and CDR2 FYNNEI. Trimming took 5 bases from V and 6 from J, leaving 11 bases between them. The CDR3 protein is CASSLLSSEQYF. In DNA, the CDR3 is TGTGCCAGCAGTCTACTCTCTAGCGAGCAGTACTTC.

CDR3 in amino acids: CASSSRGEKLFF. CDR3 DNA sequence: TGTGCCAGCAGCTCTCGAGGGGAAAAACTGTTTTTT. This rearrangement joins TRBV7-2 to TRBJ1-4; D ambiguous. The V and J ends lost 4 bases and 8 bases respectively, with 8 bases between them. Germline-derived CDR1 and CDR2 are SGHTA and FQGNSA. The CDR3 sequence is 12 residues long.

This clone was observed a handful of times. V usage is TRBV25-1 and J usage is TRBJ1-1; D is uncertain. Trimming removed 4 bases at V and 5 bases at J, with 17 bases between. The CDR3 has 15 amino acids. The germline CDR1 and CDR2 sequences are MGHDK and SYGVNS. The CDR3 loop is CASSGLGFTGTEAFF. DNA for the CDR3: TGTGCCAGCAGTGGTTTGGGCTTTACGGGGACTGAAGCTTTCTTT.

The J gene is TRBJ2-1, the V gene TRBV10-1, with D possibly matching TRBD2 (5 bases). From germline, CDR1 is WNHNN and CDR2 SYGVQD (reference sequence). This CDR3 spans 12 amino acids. V lost 7 bases, J lost 10 bases, and 14 bases lay in between. The chain's CDR3 is CASIGLAGEQFF. The CDR3 region has the DNA TGCGCCAGCATCGGGCTAGCTGGGGAGCAGTTCTTC.

This clone was seen once. The chain combines TRBV6-1 with TRBJ2-5; TRBD1 matches 9 bases. The length of the CDR3 is 15 residues. After removal of 10 bases from V and 4 bases from J, the junction contained 13 bases not matched to a gene. Germline CDR1 reads MNHNS; CDR2 reads SASEGT. The DNA of the CDR3 is TGTGCCAACCGAGAACAGGGGGCAGTCGGAGAGACCCAGTACTTC. Translation: CANREQGAVGETQYF.

This chain connects TRBV14 to TRBJ2-7, with a possible D match to TRBD1 (5 bases). Trimming left V 5 bases short and J 7 bases short, with 12 bases between. The CDR3 is 12 residues long. Germline CDR1 is SGHDN and CDR2 is FVKESK. This CDR3 reads CASSIRVREQYF. CDR3 nucleotides: TGTGCCAGCAGCATCAGGGTCCGAGAGCAGTACTTC.

This chain uses TRBV29-1 with TRBJ1-2; D uncertain. Trimming removed 4 bases from V and 4 bases from J, with 10 bases in between. In germline, CDR1 is SQVTM, CDR2 ANQGSEA. The CDR3 is 12 residues long. The CDR3 protein is CSVVRVTYGYTF. CDR3 coding DNA: TGCAGCGTTGTGAGGGTTACCTATGGCTACACCTTC. Filled out from reference TRBV29-1 and TRBJ1-2, the complete variable domain reads SAVISQKPSRDICQRGTSLTIQCQVDSQVTMMFWYRQQPGQSLTLIATANQGSEATYESGFVIDKFPISRPNLTFSTLTVSNMSPEDSSIYLCSVVRVTYGYTFGSGTRLTVV.

This clone was found a few times. The V call is TRBV7-2, the J call TRBJ2-7; D unclear. V was cut by 1 base and J by 0 bases, with 10 bases left in between. The CDR3 runs to 15 residues. Germline values: CDR1 SGHTA, CDR2 FQGNSA. CDR3 DNA: TGTGCCAGCAGCTTAGGCCCAGCTAGCTCCTACGAGCAGTACTTC. This sequence encodes CASSLGPASSYEQYF.

This rearrangement joins TRBV28 to TRBJ2-7; the D is unclear. The length of the CDR3 is 10 residues. Germline CDR1 and CDR2: MDHEN and SYDVKM. V lost 8 bases and J lost 6, with 8 bases in between. The CDR3, as DNA: TGTGCCAGCGCTGCGTCCGAGCAGTACTTC. It is translated as CASAASEQYF.

In its sample, this clone was seen a few times. The V call is TRBV4-1, the J call TRBJ1-4, with a tentative D call TRBD1 (6 bases). The germline V gene has CDR1 MGHRA and CDR2 YSYEKL. The V and J ends lost 2 bases and 8 bases respectively, with 15 bases between them. There are 15 residues in the CDR3. CDR3 sequence (DNA): TGCGCCAGCAGCCAACAGCAGGGGCTTGGAGAAAAACTGTTTTTT. Protein product: CASSQQQGLGEKLFF.

The rearrangement uses TRBV7-2 and TRBJ1-3; 7 bases are a match to TRBD1. The CDR3 is made up of 14 amino acids. From germline, CDR1 is SGHTA and CDR2 FQGNSA. V was clipped by 6 bases and J by 0 bases; unmatched bases: 2. The DNA for the CDR3 is TGTGCCAGCAGTCCAGGGGGCTCTGGAAACACCATATATTTT. This encodes CASSPGGSGNTIYF.

The rearrangement links TRBV27 to TRBJ1-6; 7 bases are a match to TRBD1. The V and J ends lost 5 bases and 7 bases, in that order; junction bases with no gene match: 5. The CDR3 is made up of 14 amino acids. The germline CDR1 and CDR2 sequences are MNHEY and SMNVEV (reference sequence). CDR3 in amino acids: CASSRGTVNSPLHF. In nucleotides, the CDR3 is TGTGCCAGCAGTCGAGGGACAGTCAATTCACCCCTCCACTTT.

The chain links TRBV28 to TRBJ1-2, with 7 bases lining up with TRBD1. The length of the CDR3 is 15 residues. The germline CDR1 and CDR2 sequences are MDHEN and SYDVKM. V lost 4 bases and J lost 2; bases outside the gene matches: 7. This chain's CDR3 is CASSSPGGRNYGYTF. The CDR3 coding sequence is TGTGCCAGCAGTTCCCCAGGGGGGCGAAACTATGGCTACACCTTC.

The sample holds one count of this clone. The chain links TRBV29-1 to TRBJ2-4; 7 positions agree with TRBD1. This CDR3 has 12 residues. J was trimmed by 8 bases and V by 7 bases; bases with no gene match: 8. Germline values: CDR1 SQVTM, CDR2 ANQGSEA. CDR3 coding DNA: TGCAGCGCCGAAGCCAGGGGGTACATTCAGTACTTC. This translates into CSAEARGYIQYF.

This chain links TRBV6-6 with TRBJ2-7; 11 nucleotides align to TRBD1. Germline trimming cut 5 bases from V and 7 bases from J; bases unmatched to any gene: 7. The CDR3 has 14 amino acids. From germline, CDR1 is MNHNY and CDR2 SVGAGI (reference sequence). CDR3: CASSPGTGGREQYF. Written as DNA, the CDR3 is TGTGCCAGCAGTCCCGGGACAGGGGGTAGAGAGCAGTACTTC.

The chain employs TRBV10-2 and TRBJ2-5; 15 bases match TRBD2. Near its end, the DNA agrees better with TRBJ2-7, so the J call may be wrong. CDR1 and CDR2 from the germline V gene are WSHSY and SAAADI. The length of the CDR3 is 18 residues. Here the CDR3 DNA reads TGCGCCAGCAGTGCTCCCGGACTAGCGGGGGGGAGCTCCTACGAGCAGTACTTC. Encoded protein: CASSAPGLAGGSSYEQYF.

This clone is a singleton in its sample. The chain has TRBV7-3 and TRBJ1-2; D perhaps matches TRBD1 (6 bases). Germline V gene sequence: CDR1 SGHTA, CDR2 FQGTGA. This CDR3 is built from 14 residues. V lost 0 bases, J lost 2 bases, and 7 bases lay in between. The DNA of the CDR3 is TGTGCCAGCAGCTTAACAGGACAGAACTATGGCTACACCTTC. This encodes CASSLTGQNYGYTF. The full variable domain, its missing parts supplied by reference TRBV7-3 and TRBJ1-2, is GAGVSQTPSNKVTEKGKYVELRCDPISGHTALYWYRQSLGQGPEFLIYFQGTGAADDSGLPNDRFFAVRPEGSVSTLKIQRTERGDSAVYLCASSLTGQNYGYTFGSGTRLTVV.